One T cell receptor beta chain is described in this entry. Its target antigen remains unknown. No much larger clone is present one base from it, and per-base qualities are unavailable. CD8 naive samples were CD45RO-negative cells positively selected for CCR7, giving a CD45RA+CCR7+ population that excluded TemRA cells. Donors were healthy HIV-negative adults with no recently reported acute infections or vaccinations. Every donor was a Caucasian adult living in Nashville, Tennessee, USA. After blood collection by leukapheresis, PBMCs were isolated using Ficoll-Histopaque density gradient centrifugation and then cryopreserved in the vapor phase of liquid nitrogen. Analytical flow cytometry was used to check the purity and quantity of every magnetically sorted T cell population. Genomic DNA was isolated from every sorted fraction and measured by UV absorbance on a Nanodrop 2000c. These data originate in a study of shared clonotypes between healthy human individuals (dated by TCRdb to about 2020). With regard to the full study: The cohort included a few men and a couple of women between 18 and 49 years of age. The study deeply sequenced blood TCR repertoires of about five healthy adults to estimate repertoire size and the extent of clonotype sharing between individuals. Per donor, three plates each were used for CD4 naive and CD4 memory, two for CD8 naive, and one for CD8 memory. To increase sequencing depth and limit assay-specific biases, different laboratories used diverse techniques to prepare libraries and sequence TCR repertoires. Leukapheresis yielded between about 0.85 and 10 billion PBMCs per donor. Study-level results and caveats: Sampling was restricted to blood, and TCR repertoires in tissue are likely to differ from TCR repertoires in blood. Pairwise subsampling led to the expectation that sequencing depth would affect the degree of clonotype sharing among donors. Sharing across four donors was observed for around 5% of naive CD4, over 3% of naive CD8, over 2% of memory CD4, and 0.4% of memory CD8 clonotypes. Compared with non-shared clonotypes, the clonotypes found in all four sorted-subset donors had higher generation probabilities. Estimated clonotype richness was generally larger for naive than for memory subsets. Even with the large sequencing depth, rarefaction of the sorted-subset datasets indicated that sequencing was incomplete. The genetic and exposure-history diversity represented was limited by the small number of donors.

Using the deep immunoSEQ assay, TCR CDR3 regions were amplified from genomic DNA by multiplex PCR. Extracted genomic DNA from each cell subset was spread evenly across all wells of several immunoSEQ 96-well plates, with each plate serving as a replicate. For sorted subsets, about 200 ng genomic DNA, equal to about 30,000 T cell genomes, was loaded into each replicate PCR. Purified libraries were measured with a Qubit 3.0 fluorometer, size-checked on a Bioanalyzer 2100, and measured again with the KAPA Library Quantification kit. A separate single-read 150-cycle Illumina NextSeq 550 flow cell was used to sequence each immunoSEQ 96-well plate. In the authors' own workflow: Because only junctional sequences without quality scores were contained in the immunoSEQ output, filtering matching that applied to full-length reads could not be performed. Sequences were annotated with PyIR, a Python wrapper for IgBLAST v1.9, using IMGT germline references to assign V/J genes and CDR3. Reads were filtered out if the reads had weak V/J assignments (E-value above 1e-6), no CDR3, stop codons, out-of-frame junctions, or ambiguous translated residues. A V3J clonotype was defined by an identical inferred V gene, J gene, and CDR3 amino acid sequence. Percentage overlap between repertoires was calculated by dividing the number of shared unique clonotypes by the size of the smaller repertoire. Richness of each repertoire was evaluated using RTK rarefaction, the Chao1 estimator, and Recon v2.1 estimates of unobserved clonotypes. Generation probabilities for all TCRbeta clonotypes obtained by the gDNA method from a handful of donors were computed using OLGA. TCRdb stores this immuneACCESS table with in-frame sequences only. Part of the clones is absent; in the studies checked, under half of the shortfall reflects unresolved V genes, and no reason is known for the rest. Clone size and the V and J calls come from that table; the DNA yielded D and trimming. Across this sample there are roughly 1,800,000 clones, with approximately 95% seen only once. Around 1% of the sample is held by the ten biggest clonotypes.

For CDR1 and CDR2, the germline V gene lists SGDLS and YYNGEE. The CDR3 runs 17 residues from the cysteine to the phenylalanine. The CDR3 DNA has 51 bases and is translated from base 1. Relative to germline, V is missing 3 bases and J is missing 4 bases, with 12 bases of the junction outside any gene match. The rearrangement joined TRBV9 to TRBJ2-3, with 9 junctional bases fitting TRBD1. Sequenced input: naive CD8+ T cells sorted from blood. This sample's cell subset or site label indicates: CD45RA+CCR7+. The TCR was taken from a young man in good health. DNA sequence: TGTGCCAGCAGCGCGCAGGGTGGGACAGGGATTTCAGATACGCAGTATTTT. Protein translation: CASSAQGGTGISDTQYF.